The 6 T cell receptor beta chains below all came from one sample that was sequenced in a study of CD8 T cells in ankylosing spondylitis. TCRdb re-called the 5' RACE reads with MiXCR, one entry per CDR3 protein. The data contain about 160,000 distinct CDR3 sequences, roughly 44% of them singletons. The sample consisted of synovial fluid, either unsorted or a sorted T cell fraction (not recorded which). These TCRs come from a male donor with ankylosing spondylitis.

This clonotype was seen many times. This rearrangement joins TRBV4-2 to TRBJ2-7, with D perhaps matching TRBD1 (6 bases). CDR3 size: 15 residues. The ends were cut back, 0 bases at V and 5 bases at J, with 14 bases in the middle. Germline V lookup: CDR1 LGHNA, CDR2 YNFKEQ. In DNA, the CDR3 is TGTGCCAGCAGCCAAGACAGGGGAAGCATCGACGAGCAGTACTTC. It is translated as CASSQDRGSIDEQYF.

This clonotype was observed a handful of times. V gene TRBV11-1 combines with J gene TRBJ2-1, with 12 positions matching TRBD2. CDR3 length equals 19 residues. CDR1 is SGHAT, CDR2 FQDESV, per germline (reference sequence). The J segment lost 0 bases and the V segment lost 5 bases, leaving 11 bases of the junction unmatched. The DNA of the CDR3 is TGTGCCAGCAGCAAGACTAGCGGGAGTGGAAATAGCTCCTACAATGAGCAGTTCTTC. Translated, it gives CASSKTSGSGNSSYNEQFF. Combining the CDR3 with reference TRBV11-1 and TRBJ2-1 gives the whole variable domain EAEVAQSPRYKITEKSQAVAFWCDPISGHATLYWYRQILGQGPELLVQFQDESVVDDSQLPKDRFSAERLKGVDSTLKIQPAELGDSAMYLCASSKTSGSGNSSYNEQFFGPGTRLTVL.

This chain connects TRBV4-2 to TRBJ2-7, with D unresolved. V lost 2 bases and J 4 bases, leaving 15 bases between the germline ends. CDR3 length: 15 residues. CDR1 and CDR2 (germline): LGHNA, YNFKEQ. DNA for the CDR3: TGTGCCAGCAGCCAAAGCCGTCTAGACGTGTACGAGCAGTACTTC. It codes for CASSQSRLDVYEQYF.

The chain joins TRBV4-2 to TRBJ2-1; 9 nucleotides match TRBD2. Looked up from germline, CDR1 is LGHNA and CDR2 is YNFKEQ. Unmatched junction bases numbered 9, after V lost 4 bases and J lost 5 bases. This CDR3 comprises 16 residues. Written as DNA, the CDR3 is TGTGCCAGCAGCCCGTTATCAGGACTAGCGAACAATGAGCAGTTCTTC. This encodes CASSPLSGLANNEQFF.

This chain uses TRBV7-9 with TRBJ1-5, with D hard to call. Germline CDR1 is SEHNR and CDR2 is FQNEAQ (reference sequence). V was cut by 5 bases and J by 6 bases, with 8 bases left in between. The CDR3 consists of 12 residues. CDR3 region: CASSIRAQPQHF. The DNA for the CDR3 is TGTGCCAGCAGCATTAGGGCTCAGCCCCAGCATTTT.

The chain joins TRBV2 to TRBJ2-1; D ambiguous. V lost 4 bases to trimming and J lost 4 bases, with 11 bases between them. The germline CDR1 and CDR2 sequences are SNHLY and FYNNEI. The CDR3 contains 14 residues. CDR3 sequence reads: CASSGRLSYNEQFF. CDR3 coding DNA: TGTGCCAGCAGTGGTCGACTCAGTTACAATGAGCAGTTCTTC.